This T cell receptor beta chain was profiled in a study of T cell changes during pregnancy in multiple sclerosis. Produced via immunoSEQ multiplex PCR; TCRdb's table is partial and in-frame only. The table has approximately 99,000 clones, approximately 94% seen once. The sample was peripheral blood, taken after pregnancy. This receptor was obtained from a female donor with multiple sclerosis, enrolled in a pregnancy study.

The CDR3 DNA is TGTGCCAGCAGCCTCGGGACTATGAACACTGAAGCTTTCTTT. Residues: CASSLGTMNTEAFF. This rearrangement joins TRBV5-5 to TRBJ1-1, with TRBD1 as a possible D gene (5 bases). This CDR3 region has 14 residues. V was shortened by 4 bases and J by 0 bases, with 10 bases between the two germline ends. CDR1 is SGHKS, CDR2 YYEKEE, per germline (reference sequence).